The present T cell receptor beta chain was sequenced within a study of control samples from healthy donors and cancer patients (dated by TCRdb to about 2020). The method was the immunoSEQ multiplex PCR assay. TCRdb obtained this table from immuneACCESS and retained in-frame rearrangements with V and J assigned. These tables miss some clones; where compared with another copy, unresolved V genes account for less than half of the shortfall, and the remainder is unexplained. In this sample the table shows tens of thousands of clones, about 95% of which occur a single time. Clones ranked in the top ten supply approximately 2.8% of the sample. Notes on this clone: Its antigen remains undetermined. No clone much larger than this one lies a single base away; base qualities are absent.

For CDR1 and CDR2, the germline V gene lists LGHNA and YNFKEQ. Spanning cysteine to phenylalanine, the CDR3 consists of 16 amino acids. The entry retains the CDR3 DNA only, 48 bases that are in frame from base 1. Germline trimming amounts to 4 bases on V and 5 bases on J, with 12 as the count of junction bases outside the gene matches. Sequences were obtained from blood. The chain is made from TRBV4-2 and TRBJ1-2; 8 junctional bases match TRBD1. This receptor was taken from a woman in her thirties in good health. Here the CDR3 is given as CASSPGSGQEAYGYTF. The DNA is as follows: TGTGCCAGCAGCCCCGGGTCGGGACAGGAGGCGTATGGCTACACCTTC.